The entry below describes one T cell receptor (beta chain). No count is recorded, though its frequency marks this clonotype as medium-sized (0.01 to 0.1%). The antigen this receptor binds is unknown. The data stem from a study of T cell clusters in autoimmune cytopenias (dated 2019 in TCRdb). Study-wide context: A median TRB sequencing depth of 50,000 to 65,000 reads per sample was reached, and a median of approximately 2,400 distinct TRB clonotypes per sample was obtained. The study was designed to test whether a disease-specific immune repertoire signature usable as a blood-based biomarker is carried by autoimmune cytopenia patients. Peripheral blood TRB and IGH repertoires were sequenced in autoimmune cytopenia patients at active disease and during treatment follow-up, alongside healthy, CLL and autoimmune hepatitis controls. On the study overall, not on this receptor specifically: TRB repertoire shifts, with less even repertoires in secondary cytopenia and CLL, mostly reflected lymphoma bias rather than autoimmunity. The GLIPH analysis suggested a lack of physiological T cell clusters in primary autoimmune cytopenia patients, since some 52 clusters were exclusive to healthy donors whereas 17 were exclusive to patients. Compared with active autoimmune hepatitis patients, healthy donors had almost three times as many exclusive TRB clusters, a finding consistent with an autoimmunity-wide signature. In the comparison of secondary cytopenia with CLL, no cluster-lack signature showed up, apparently because the dominant lymphoma-associated repertoire masked the signature. The T cell clusters were only ever defined in silico, so experimental validation of their functional role was still needed.

Each sample's TRB amplification started from 250 ng of peripheral blood genomic DNA, which corresponds to roughly 38,000 genome equivalents. The germline V gene (reference sequence) gives CDR1 as SGHNT and CDR2 as YYREEE. Measured from the cysteine to the phenylalanine, the CDR3 is 13 residues long. DNA was not recorded. Multiplex PCR with a touch-down protocol amplified TRB rearrangements, with the TRB-A and TRB-B primer pools combined in a single tube. Illumina adapters and sample indices were added to the amplicons through two consecutive PCR reactions using Phusion HS II polymerase. After gel purification with the NucleoSpin Gel and PCR Clean-up kit, the amplicons were quantified by Qubit and checked for quality on an Agilent 2100 Bioanalyzer. Sequencing of the libraries was performed on an Illumina MiSeq with 600-cycle, single-indexed, paired-end runs. The authors processed their data as follows. MiXCR version 2.1.12 with the default MiXCR reference library was used to align and assemble TRB reads. A clone was defined by each unique CDR3 nucleotide sequence, and the analysis included only productive sequences supported by at least two reads. Repertoire diversity was assessed by alpha-parameterized diversity profiles (alpha 0 to 5), including Shannon (alpha 1) and Simpson (alpha 2) indices, computed with an R script. Combinatorial TRB VJ usage was computed with the tcR package and compared between cohorts by principal component analysis with ade4. GLIPH was used to cluster TCRbeta CDR3s in pairs of cohorts matched for age and read depth, and a Wilcoxon test was used to compare cluster frequencies. The reads underwent TCRdb reprocessing, giving one record for each CDR3 protein sequence and no DNA. Clone size and V and J calls follow TCRdb, not the original study. The record for this sample contains a few thousand distinct CDR3 sequences. Clones ranked in the top ten supply approximately 25% of the sample.

The sequenced material came from peripheral blood. This sequence originates from a human donor with an autoimmune cytopenia or autoimmune hepatitis (not recorded which). The chain uses TRBV5-4 and TRBJ1-2; TCRdb outputs TRBD1, but without DNA this stays unchecked. For the CDR3, the sequence is CASNRAEGYGYTF.